Listed below are T cell receptor beta chains from one sample, sequenced in a study of T cell responses to AZD1222 COVID-19 vaccine. Repertoires were generated with immunoSEQ multiplex PCR, while TCRdb's copy carries only in-frame clones and drops some. This sample has 140,000 to 150,000 clones, with 93% found just once. The sample in question was peripheral blood, obtained on day 0 of AZD1222 vaccination. The source is an adult in good health. Each CDR3 is given without its conserved first and last residue. Clone size is stated in some rows and not others, as once, few, many or a class when expanded.

TRBV19	few	ASAREGAGRGLSGNTIY
TRBV12-5	-	ASGLVLTGEGNTIY
TRBV14	-	ASSQFGRQWRGDTQY
TRBV20-1	-	SASEGVATQETQY
TRBV29-1	-	SVRGDTYPQY
TRBV7-9	-	ASRSGKTGEQY
TRBV19	-	ASSRRNQPQH
TRBV12-5	-	ASGLVPHPGLEGNEQF
TRBV5-4	-	ASSPGTGVSYGYT
TRBV9	-	ASSPRGGGLSTEAF
TRBV6-1	-	ASSDQTEPYNEQF
TRBV29-1	-	SVRRRGFTGELF
TRBV19	-	ASNTAGLYNEQF
TRBV24-1	-	ATSDPTVTNQPQH
TRBV11-2	-	ASSLVGRGETQY
TRBV6-5	-	ASSWRQLETQY
TRBV12-5	-	ASGFSQQVSNTEAF
TRBV4-1	-	ASSQGAARGSNQPQH
TRBV10-1	once	ASSAGGVDSPLH
TRBV6-5	-	ASQGGQGPLPQH
TRBV5-1	-	ASSSETGEIASYEQY
TRBV4-1	-	ASSETSGISDEQF
TRBV2	-	ASSELGRDYGYT
TRBV3-1/TRBV3-2	-	ASSQLRDEAF
TRBV9	-	ASSTRQGSYNEQF
TRBV5-4	-	ASSLGGGRAVGEQF
TRBV5-1	-	ASSLVAGYNEQF
TRBV7-9	-	ASSPLIQDNTEAF
TRBV7-6	-	ASSVIGTRLETQY
TRBV9	-	ASSVDGNYDQPQH
TRBV5-1	-	ASSLGTGYTEAF
TRBV24-1	-	ATSDLRRGAHTGELF
TRBV5-1	-	ASTTTGGSNSPLH
TRBV12-2	-	ASRLGDTQLNTEAF
TRBV5-1	-	ASIPGTSGDYEQY
TRBV5-8	-	ASSLGGEVWRGYT
TRBV5-4	-	ASSLAVAGGQNEQY
TRBV3-1/TRBV3-2	few	ASSQDSREDQPQH
TRBV4-1	-	ASSLTGGGLYEQY
TRBV3-1/TRBV3-2	-	ASSQRTGVRGTEAF
TRBV7-9	once	ASSLDAQGGAF
TRBV19	once	ASSTLAGLSYEQY